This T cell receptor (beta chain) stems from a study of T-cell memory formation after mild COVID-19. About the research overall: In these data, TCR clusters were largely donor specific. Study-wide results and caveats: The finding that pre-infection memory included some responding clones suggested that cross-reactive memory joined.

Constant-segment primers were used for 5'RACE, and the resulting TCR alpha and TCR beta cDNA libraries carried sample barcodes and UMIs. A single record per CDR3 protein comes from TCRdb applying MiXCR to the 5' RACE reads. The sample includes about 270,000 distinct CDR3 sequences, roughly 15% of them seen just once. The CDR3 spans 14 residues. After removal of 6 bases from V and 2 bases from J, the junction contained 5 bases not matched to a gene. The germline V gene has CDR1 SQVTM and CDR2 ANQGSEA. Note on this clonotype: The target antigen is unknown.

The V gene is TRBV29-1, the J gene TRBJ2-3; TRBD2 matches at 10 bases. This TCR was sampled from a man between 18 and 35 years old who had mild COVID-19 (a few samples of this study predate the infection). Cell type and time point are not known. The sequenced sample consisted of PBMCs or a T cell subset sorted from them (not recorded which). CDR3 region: CSVQRGGITDTQYF. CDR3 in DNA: TGCAGCGTCCAGCGGGGGGGCATCACAGATACGCAGTATTTT.